The 23 T cell receptor beta chains presented below share a single source sample, sequenced in a study of blood T cell repertoires in COVID-19. The assay was immunoSEQ multiplex PCR, and TCRdb's table has in-frame clones only and misses some. The sample has 300,000 to 350,000 clones, about 90% seen once; the top ten hold around 4.4%. Sequenced material: PBMCs or T cells enriched from blood (not recorded which). These receptors originate from a woman between 18 and 30 years old with acute COVID-19.

The V gene is TRBV11-2, the J gene TRBJ2-2; 14 positions agree with TRBD2. The CDR3 loop spans 15 amino acids. Germline loops: CDR1 SGHAT, CDR2 FQNNGV. V was pared by 5 bases and J by 6 bases, with 2 bases of the junction left unmatched. The CDR3 loop reads CASSQGLAGAGELFF. CDR3 DNA sequence: TGTGCCAGCAGCCAGGGACTAGCGGGAGCCGGGGAGCTGTTTTTT. The complete variable domain, with remaining parts taken from reference TRBV11-2 and TRBJ2-2, reads EAGVAQSPRYKIIEKRQSVAFWCNPISGHATLYWYQQILGQGPKLLIQFQNNGVVDDSQLPKDRFSAERLKGVDSTLKIQPAKLEDSAVYLCASSQGLAGAGELFFGEGSRLTVL.

In this sample, this clone turned up a few times. The chain links TRBV28 to TRBJ2-6; D is possibly TRBD2 (5 bases). This CDR3 comprises 16 residues. The V and J ends lost 7 bases and 2 bases respectively, with 15 bases between them. Germline V lookup: CDR1 MDHEN, CDR2 SYDVKM. The DNA of the CDR3 is TGTGCCAGCACCCTAGCTACCGGGACTGGGGCCAACGTCCTGACTTTC. Residues: CASTLATGTGANVLTF.

The gene calls are TRBV30 and TRBJ2-1, with 12 positions matching TRBD2. The germline V gene encodes CDR1 GTSNPN and CDR2 SVGIG (reference sequence). The length of the CDR3 is 16 residues. The V segment lost 3 bases and the J segment 9 bases; nucleotides outside the gene matches: 12. In DNA form, the CDR3 reads TGTGCCTGGAGGACTCCCGCGGCTAGCGGGAGGGTTGAGCAGTTCTTC. Protein sequence: CAWRTPAASGRVEQFF.

This CDR3 is CAWIFMGNTIYF. In DNA, the CDR3 is TGTGCCTGGATTTTCATGGGAAACACCATATATTTT. The chain combines TRBV30 with TRBJ1-3; D gene ambiguous. The CDR3 has 12 amino acids. The V end was cut by 4 bases, the J end by 4 bases, with 8 bases between. CDR1 GTSNPN and CDR2 SVGIG come from the germline V gene (reference sequence). Using reference TRBV30 and TRBJ1-3 for the parts outside the CDR3, the full variable domain is SQTIHQWPATLVQPVGSPLSLECTVEGTSNPNLYWYRQAAGRGLQLLFYSVGIGQISSEVPQNLSASRPQDRQFILSSKKLLLSDSGFYLCAWIFMGNTIYFGEGSWLTVV.

In this sample, this clone turned up once. This rearrangement joins TRBV6-2 or TRBV6-3 to TRBJ2-7, with 8 bases matching TRBD2. The CDR3 spans 15 residues. With 2 bases clipped from V and 3 bases from J, the junction kept 6 bases outside the gene matches. Per the germline V gene, CDR1 is MNHEY and CDR2 is SVGEGT. CDR3 sequence (DNA): TGTGCCAGCAGTTACGACCCGGGACTAGGCTACGAGCAGTACTTC. Amino acid sequence: CASSYDPGLGYEQYF.

This clone showed up just a few times. The chain links TRBV9 to TRBJ1-6; no firm D call. The ends were cut back, 3 bases at V and 13 bases at J, with 11 bases in the middle. Germline-derived CDR1 and CDR2 are SGDLS and YYNGEE. The CDR3 consists of 12 residues. The CDR3 sequence is CASSGVRAPLHF. CDR3 DNA sequence: TGTGCCAGCAGCGGTGTGCGAGCCCCCCTCCACTTT.

V and J are TRBV5-1 and TRBJ2-3; 9 bases line up with TRBD2. Per the germline V gene, CDR1 is SGHRS and CDR2 is YFSETQ. This CDR3 region has 17 residues. V gave up 5 bases and J gave up 1 base; unmatched junction bases: 11. DNA of the CDR3: TGCGCCAGCAGTCCCGGAATAGCGGGAGACGGCACAGATACGCAGTATTTT. Translating gives CASSPGIAGDGTDTQYF.

This chain connects TRBV10-3 to TRBJ2-5; TRBD1 agrees at 10 bases. Germline CDR1 reads ENHRY; CDR2 reads SYGVKD. The CDR3 consists of 14 residues. V lost 5 bases and J lost 4; bases outside the gene matches: 4. This chain's CDR3 is CAISRQGAGETQYF. Written as DNA, the CDR3 is TGTGCCATCAGTAGACAGGGGGCCGGAGAGACCCAGTACTTC.

The V and J genes are TRBV11-3 and TRBJ1-2, with D possibly being TRBD1 (6 bases). Trimming stripped 1 base from V and 4 bases from J, with 13 bases between. The CDR3 spans 15 residues. CDR1 is SGHNT and CDR2 is YENEEA in the germline V gene. The CDR3 loop is CASSLGDRTVYGYTF. The CDR3 DNA reads as TGTGCCAGCAGCTTAGGTGACCGGACAGTCTATGGCTACACCTTC.

The rearrangement links TRBV6-6 to TRBJ2-7, with D perhaps matching TRBD1 (5 bases). V dropped 2 bases and J dropped 0 bases, with 11 bases sitting between them. Germline V gene lookup returns CDR1 MNHNY and CDR2 SVGAGI (reference sequence). The CDR3 covers 15 residues. CDR3 amino acids: CASSYPETASYEQYF. The CDR3 nucleotides read TGTGCCAGCAGTTACCCGGAGACAGCCTCCTACGAGCAGTACTTC.

The genes are TRBV25-1 and TRBJ2-5; 10 positions match TRBD2. Germline V gene lookup returns CDR1 MGHDK and CDR2 SYGVNS. The V segment lost 7 bases and the J segment 1 base; nucleotides outside the gene matches: 6. There are 15 residues in the CDR3. The CDR3 sequence is CASTSGGVPQETQYF. CDR3 sequence (DNA): TGTGCCAGCACTAGCGGGGGAGTCCCCCAAGAGACCCAGTACTTC.

The chain employs TRBV19 and TRBJ2-7, with 8 bases matching TRBD2. The CDR3 extends over 16 amino acids. Germline V lookup: CDR1 LNHDA, CDR2 SQIVND (reference sequence). Trimming removed 5 bases from V and 6 bases from J; junction bases left unmatched: 15. CDR3 DNA sequence: TGTGCCAGTAGTCCTGTTCCCATGGGACTAGTGGGCGAGCAGTACTTC. Amino acid sequence: CASSPVPMGLVGEQYF.

The chain has TRBV5-4 and TRBJ2-2; tentatively, D is TRBD1 (6 bases). The CDR3 consists of 13 residues. Germline CDR1 reads SGHNT; CDR2 reads YYREEE (reference sequence). V was cut by 0 bases and J by 6 bases, with 6 bases left in between. The CDR3 DNA sequence: TGTGCCAGCAGCTTGGAGGGGGCCGGGGAGCTGTTTTTT. It codes for CASSLEGAGELFF.

The V gene is TRBV7-9, the J gene TRBJ2-5; no definite D call. The CDR3 has 14 amino acids. Looked up from germline, CDR1 is SEHNR and CDR2 is FQNEAQ (reference sequence). V lost 1 base to trimming and J lost 4 bases, with 10 bases between them. The CDR3 DNA follows: TGTGCCAGCAGCTTAGGGGTTAGCCGAGAGACCCAGTACTTC. Its protein is CASSLGVSRETQYF.

This chain links TRBV11-2 with TRBJ1-3, with 8 bases matching TRBD1. The CDR3 length is 14 residues. The germline CDR1 and CDR2 sequences are SGHAT and FQNNGV. V shed 5 bases and J 4 bases; nucleotides not matched to a gene: 4. Here the CDR3 DNA reads TGTGCCAGCAGCCAGGGGGCACGGGGAAACACCATATATTTT. Its translation: CASSQGARGNTIYF.

The DNA of the CDR3 is TGTGCCACCAGTGACTACAGGGGATCCGGGGAGCAGTACTTC. Translating it yields CATSDYRGSGEQYF. The chain carries TRBV24-1 and TRBJ2-7; 7 bases align to TRBD1. The germline V gene has CDR1 KGHDR and CDR2 SFDVKD. The CDR3 has 14 residues. V lost 4 bases, J lost 7 bases, and 9 bases stayed unmatched.

In its sample, this clone was seen once. This chain joins TRBV4-1 and TRBJ2-4, with 8 nucleotides matching TRBD2. J was trimmed by 0 bases and V by 2 bases; bases with no gene match: 18. Germline V CDR1 and CDR2: MGHRA, YSYEKL. The CDR3 length is 21 residues. CDR3 sequence reads: CASSQWRQAGVAASAKNIQYF. In nucleotides, the CDR3 is TGCGCCAGCAGCCAATGGAGACAAGCGGGAGTGGCGGCTTCAGCCAAAAACATTCAGTACTTC.

The rearrangement links TRBV20-1 to TRBJ2-2; possibly TRBD2 for D (6 bases). Trimming removed 3 bases at V and 5 bases at J, with 16 bases between. From germline, CDR1 is DFQATT and CDR2 SNEGSKA (reference sequence). The CDR3 has 15 residues. For the CDR3, the DNA is TGCAGTGCTAGTCGGCTCGGGGGTGCAACCGGGGAGCTGTTTTTT. This gives the protein CSASRLGGATGELFF.

The CDR3 DNA reads as TGTGCCAGTAGTCCCCGGGACAGACATAATTCACCCCTCCACTTT. As protein: CASSPRDRHNSPLHF. This chain joins TRBV19 and TRBJ1-6; 7 bases agree with TRBD1. The V gene's germline CDR1 is LNHDA and CDR2 SQIVND (reference sequence). CDR3 length: 15 residues. Germline trimming cut 5 bases from V and 5 bases from J; bases unmatched to any gene: 6.

The chain has TRBV28 and TRBJ2-7; no reliable D call. Germline CDR1 reads MDHEN; CDR2 reads SYDVKM. The CDR3 length is 16 residues. V lost 2 bases to trimming and J lost 3 bases, with 17 bases between them. This CDR3 reads CASSLVGDVGYYEQYF. The CDR3 DNA reads as TGTGCCAGCAGTTTAGTTGGAGACGTTGGATACTACGAGCAGTACTTC.

The chain recombines TRBV12-1 with TRBJ1-5; the table's D call, TRBD1, was not checked against the DNA. TRBV12-1 is a pseudogene. This CDR3 comprises 14 residues. CDR3: CASTPDRIRQPQHF. In DNA, the CDR3 is TGTGCCAGCACCCCGGACAGGATCCGGCAGCCCCAGCATTTT.

This rearrangement joins TRBV28 to TRBJ1-3; 7 bases are a match to TRBD1. The CDR3 has 14 residues. Germline CDR1 MDHEN, CDR2 SYDVKM. With V trimmed by 5 bases and J by 4 bases, 5 bases remained unmatched. CDR3 sequence (DNA): TGTGCCAGCAGTATAGACAGGGTCGGAAACACCATATATTTT. Translating it yields CASSIDRVGNTIYF. The full variable domain, completed using reference TRBV28 and TRBJ1-3, is DVKVTQSSRYLVKRTGEKVFLECVQDMDHENMFWYRQDPGLGLRLIYFSYDVKMKEKGDIPEGYSVSREKKERFSLILESASTNQTSMYLCASSIDRVGNTIYFGEGSWLTVV.

J is TRBJ2-7 and V is TRBV28; 10 bases are shared with TRBD1. Germline assignment: CDR1 MDHEN and CDR2 SYDVKM. The CDR3 has 17 residues. With V trimmed by 7 bases and J by 7 bases, 19 bases remained unmatched. The CDR3 spells CASKHRYRDRGSGEQYF. In DNA form, the CDR3 reads TGTGCCAGCAAACACCGGTACCGGGACAGGGGATCTGGGGAGCAGTACTTC.